These T cell receptor beta chains were read from a single sample in a study of cytomegalovirus exposure and HLA in healthy donors. The protocol was immunoSEQ multiplex PCR, while the TCRdb copy is restricted to in-frame clones and leaves out a portion. Among about 97,000 clones listed, roughly 74% were seen once. Source material: PBMCs. These receptor sequences come from a middle-aged woman in good health and CMV-seronegative. CDR3s include the opening cysteine and the closing phenylalanine or tryptophan. Each record gives: V gene, clone size, J gene, D gene, CDR3 protein, CDR3 DNA. The D gene is left open where the match is weak. The size of a clone is reported for some rows only, either as once, few or many, or as a class for expanded clones.

>TRBV7-9|-|TRBJ2-7|TRBD2
CASSPSSGSWFYEQYF
TGTGCCAGCAGCCCTTCTAGCGGGAGCTGGTTCTACGAGCAGTACTTC
>TRBV5-4|-|TRBJ1-2|TRBD1
CASSLAGTGDGYTF
TGTGCCAGCAGCTTGGCCGGGACAGGAGATGGCTACACCTTC
>TRBV7-2|few|TRBJ2-3|-
CASSLTVGGEQYF
TGTGCCAGCAGCTTAACTGTGGGGGGTGAGCAGTATTTT
>TRBV7-8|-|TRBJ2-3|TRBD2
CASSFQGRGGAGTDTQYF
TGTGCCAGCAGTTTCCAAGGTCGCGGGGGGGCGGGCACAGATACGCAGTATTTT
>TRBV30|once|TRBJ1-6|TRBD1
CAWSGRTGFRNSPLHF
TGTGCCTGGAGTGGGAGGACAGGGTTTCGTAATTCACCCCTCCACTTT
>TRBV5-4|-|TRBJ2-7|-
CASSLPRAGREQYF
TGTGCCAGCAGCCTACCACGGGCGGGGCGCGAGCAGTACTTC
>TRBV29-1|few|TRBJ1-1|-
CSVEGAGGSTEAFF
TGCAGCGTTGAGGGTGCGGGAGGGAGCACTGAAGCTTTCTTT
>TRBV10-1|-|TRBJ2-3|-
CASPPRGSTDTQYF
TGCGCCAGCCCCCCGCGGGGTAGCACAGATACGCAGTATTTT
>TRBV7-8|once|TRBJ2-5|-
CASSLARTRHGTQYF
TGTGCCAGCAGCTTAGCGCGGACTCGACATGGGACCCAGTACTTC
>TRBV6-5|few|TRBJ1-5|-
CASSYGSGRQPQHF
TGTGCCAGCAGTTATGGCTCAGGGCGACAGCCCCAGCATTTT
>TRBV6-1|-|TRBJ2-3|TRBD2
CASRIAGDSTDTQYF
TGTGCCAGCAGGATAGCGGGAGACAGCACAGATACGCAGTATTTT
>TRBV19|-|TRBJ1-2|TRBD1
CASSIEQGAPGYTF
TGTGCCAGTAGTATCGAACAGGGGGCGCCCGGCTACACCTTC
>TRBV7-9|-|TRBJ1-2|-
CASSHPGGAYGYTF
TGTGCCAGCAGCCATCCCGGTGGGGCCTATGGCTACACCTTC
>TRBV11-1|few|TRBJ1-6|-
CASSLSDPLTGSPLHF
TGTGCCAGCAGCTTAAGTGATCCACTAACTGGTTCACCCCTCCACTTT
>TRBV6-1|-|TRBJ1-1|-
CASSGTFEAFF
TGTGCCAGCAGTGGGACATTTGAAGCTTTCTTT
>TRBV28|-|TRBJ2-2|TRBD1
CASSSPRTGGWDTGELFF
TGTGCCAGCAGTTCCCCCCGGACAGGGGGCTGGGACACCGGGGAGCTGTTTTTT
>TRBV7-2|-|TRBJ1-2|TRBD1
CASSLARQGNYGYTF
TGTGCCAGCAGCTTAGCCAGACAGGGGAACTATGGCTACACCTTC
>TRBV6-5|-|TRBJ2-3|-
CASSYLYGDTQYF
TGTGCCAGCAGTTACCTATATGGAGATACGCAGTATTTT
>TRBV14|-|TRBJ2-7|-
CASSPGSPLYEQYF
TGTGCCAGCAGCCCGGGATCCCCGCTGTACGAGCAGTACTTC
>TRBV11-3|-|TRBJ2-7|TRBD2
CASSPGLAGAYEQYF
TGTGCCAGCAGCCCGGGACTAGCGGGAGCCTACGAGCAGTACTTC
>TRBV15|-|TRBJ2-3|-
CATSGGGGNTDTQYF
TGTGCCACCAGCGGGGGCGGGGGAAACACAGATACGCAGTATTTT
>TRBV19|-|TRBJ2-3|TRBD2
CASKLAGADTQYF
TGTGCCAGTAAGCTAGCGGGAGCAGATACGCAGTATTTT
>TRBV18|once|TRBJ2-7|TRBD1
CASSPPRGQGEAEQYF
TGTGCCAGCTCACCACCACGGGGACAGGGGGAGGCCGAGCAGTACTTC
>TRBV5-5|-|TRBJ1-2|TRBD1
CASSFDGQGLAGYTF
TGTGCCAGCAGCTTTGATGGACAGGGTCTTGCTGGCTACACCTTC
>TRBV27|-|TRBJ2-3|-
CASSLEDTTDTQYF
TGTGCCAGCAGTTTAGAGGATACCACAGATACGCAGTATTTT
>TRBV6-5|-|TRBJ2-5|-
CASSLDRREQYF
TGTGCCAGCAGTTTGGACAGGAGGGAGCAGTACTTC
>TRBV21-1|few|TRBJ2-7|-
CASSNRKTSAKDYEQYF
TGTGCCAGCAGCAACCGCAAGACTAGCGCGAAGGACTACGAGCAGTACTTC
>TRBV7-9|-|TRBJ1-1|TRBD1
CASSPGQTNTEAFF
TGTGCCAGCAGCCCGGGACAGACGAACACTGAAGCTTTCTTT
>TRBV27|-|TRBJ2-7|-
CASSLNSGTFYEQYF
TGTGCCAGCAGTTTAAATAGCGGAACTTTCTACGAGCAGTACTTC
>TRBV23-1|-|TRBJ2-7|-
CASSQFRRYSSYEQYF
TGCGCCAGCAGTCAATTTAGGCGGTATTCGTCCTACGAGCAGTACTTC
>TRBV28|-|TRBJ2-2|TRBD1
CASSLVGQGKAGELFF
TGTGCCAGCAGTTTAGTCGGACAGGGGAAGGCCGGGGAGCTGTTTTTT
>TRBV6-1|once|TRBJ2-4|TRBD2
CASSEASGDSNIQYF
TGTGCCAGCAGTGAAGCTAGCGGGGATTCAAACATTCAGTACTTC
>TRBV18|-|TRBJ2-2|TRBD1
CASSPLQGAGTGELFF
TGTGCCAGCTCACCCTTACAGGGGGCAGGAACCGGGGAGCTGTTTTTT
>TRBV5-1|once|TRBJ1-3|-
CASSPGRSSGNTIYF
TGCGCCAGCAGCCCCGGCCGGAGCTCTGGAAACACCATATATTTT
>TRBV7-6|few|TRBJ1-3|-
CASSFTRDTSFSFSGNTIYF
TGTGCCAGCAGCTTTACTCGGGACACTTCTTTTTCGTTCTCTGGAAACACCATATATTTT
>TRBV19|-|TRBJ1-1|TRBD1
CASIQTGIGTEAFF
TGTGCCAGTATCCAGACAGGGATAGGGACTGAAGCTTTCTTT
>TRBV6-6|-|TRBJ1-3|-
CASSYSSGLGNTIYF
TGTGCCAGCAGTTACTCATCAGGGCTAGGAAACACCATATATTTT
>TRBV19|-|TRBJ2-1|-
CASSLRGLGYNEQFF
TGTGCCAGTAGTCTTCGAGGGCTTGGCTACAATGAGCAGTTCTTC
>TRBV28|-|TRBJ1-2|-
CASSSPGRAGGYTF
TGTGCCAGCAGTTCCCCCGGGAGGGCCGGTGGCTACACCTTC
>TRBV18|few|TRBJ2-3|TRBD2
CASSPLAGGISTDTQYF
TGTGCCAGCTCACCGCTAGCGGGGGGCATTTCTACAGATACGCAGTATTTT
>TRBV7-2|-|TRBJ2-7|TRBD2
CASSISGSYEQYF
TGTGCCAGCAGCATTAGCGGGAGCTACGAGCAGTACTTC
>TRBV18|-|TRBJ1-2|TRBD1
CASSAGQETGYTF
TGTGCCAGCTCAGCGGGACAGGAGACTGGCTACACCTTC
>TRBV30|few|TRBJ1-2|-
CAWSPNSKVVYTF
TGTGCCTGGAGTCCAAACAGCAAAGTGGTCTACACCTTC
>TRBV11-3|-|TRBJ2-5|TRBD2
CASSLGGTSAETQYF
TGTGCCAGCAGCTTAGGAGGGACTAGCGCCGAGACCCAGTACTTC
>TRBV14|-|TRBJ2-1|-
CASSISVTSSLNEQFF
TGTGCCAGCAGTATAAGTGTTACTAGTTCTCTCAATGAGCAGTTCTTC
>TRBV6-5|-|TRBJ1-2|-
CASTPGEGRHYGYTF
TGTGCCAGCACCCCGGGAGAGGGGCGGCACTATGGCTACACCTTC
>TRBV28|-|TRBJ2-3|TRBD1
CASSPGGFTDTQYF
TGTGCCAGCAGCCCAGGGGGCTTTACAGATACGCAGTATTTT